The clone carrying this TCR beta chain counts as medium-sized (0.01 to 0.1%). The CDR3 is 14 amino acids. Germline V CDR1 and CDR2: MNHNS, SASEGT. V shed 3 bases and J 4 bases; nucleotides not matched to a gene: 0. Sequenced by immunoSEQ multiplex PCR; TCRdb stores in-frame clones only, minus some. The sample includes tens of thousands of clones, about nine tenths of them seen just once. The sample comes from a study of T cell changes during pregnancy in multiple sclerosis. This rearrangement joins TRBV6-1 to TRBJ2-3, with 11 positions matching TRBD1. This sequence originates from a female donor with multiple sclerosis, enrolled in a pregnancy study. The input for sequencing was CD8+ T cells from peripheral blood mononuclear cells, taken in the first trimester of pregnancy. As DNA, the CDR3 is TGTGCCAGCAGTGAGGGACAGGGGGCAGATACGCAGTATTTT. It specifies CASSEGQGADTQYF.